A selection of T cell receptor beta chains follows, all from one sample in a study of blood T cell repertoires in COVID-19. Assay: immunoSEQ multiplex PCR; the TCRdb copy retains only in-frame clones and omits some. The sample yields about 170,000 clones, roughly four fifths seen once. Sequencing input: PBMCs or T cells enriched from blood (not recorded which). The receptors stem from a middle-aged man who had recovered from COVID-19. Both conserved end residues are part of each CDR3. A D gene is named only where the DNA matches it firmly. Expanded clones get a size class; other rows say once, few or many, or leave the size out.

v_call d_call clone_size cdr3_aa
TRBV4-2 . . CASSQERLLPDGNQPQHF
TRBV7-9 TRBD1 . CASILGTANTGELFF
TRBV4-1 TRBD2 . CASSQDGRQRGGTDTQYF
TRBV24-1 TRBD1 . CATESRQGLFF
TRBV5-8 . . CALQGIRNSPLHF
TRBV6-2/TRBV6-3 TRBD1 . CASSYPGQGSEQYF
TRBV5-4 TRBD2 . CASSAGLAPRGTQYF
TRBV11-2 . . CASSLDPSSGNTIYF
TRBV28 TRBD1 . CASSLFTGGQPQHF
TRBV12-3/TRBV12-4 TRBD1 . CASRPGGRQPQHF
TRBV20-1 . . CTPPDSGELFF
TRBV5-1 . . CASSLDQGPYGYTF
TRBV6-5 TRBD1 . CAGGQGGRSGYTF
TRBV7-9 TRBD1 . CASSLGGQGIHEKLFF
TRBV4-3 TRBD2 once CASSRTSGGYNEQFF
TRBV4-1 TRBD1 . CASSQDQRTGLTEAFF
TRBV4-1 . . CASSQAGSRSEKLFF
TRBV18 TRBD1 . CASSPQGTNDRVGEKLFF
TRBV2 TRBD1 once CASSSETGLYNSPLHF
TRBV6-1 . . CASSEAGDTQYF
TRBV6-1 . . CASSEVEPSYEQYF
TRBV10-3 . . CAISEYGILSGNTIYF
TRBV27 TRBD1 . CASSSGDRGMASYGYTF
TRBV23-1 TRBD1 . CASTPAGTGGEKLFF
TRBV4-1 . . CASSQANEQYF
TRBV27 . . CASSFSGSFEKLFF
TRBV6-5 TRBD1 few CASRWDRGRNTIYF